This TCR beta chain was sequenced for a study of cytomegalovirus exposure and HLA in healthy donors. The CDR3 totals 15 residues. The germline CDR1 and CDR2 sequences are SGHRS and YFSETQ. The germline V and J ends were trimmed by 0 bases and 2 bases, with 10 bases remaining between them. Profiled with immunoSEQ multiplex PCR; TCRdb holds only in-frame clones, not every one. The table includes around 93,000 clones, approximately 81% detected once. This clone was counted once. Its cognate antigen is unknown. Study-level results: Most TCR sequences showed up rarely, but some public TCRs showed up in many donors.

The sequencing sample was made of PBMCs. The chain has TRBV5-1 and TRBJ2-3; D gene uncertain. The source is a man aged 18 to 29 in good health and CMV-seropositive. The CDR3: CASSLVSGFTDTQYF. CDR3 in DNA: TGCGCCAGCAGCTTGGTGTCAGGATTCACAGATACGCAGTATTTT.